This T cell receptor beta chain came from a study of T-cell memory formation after mild COVID-19. The J segment lost 4 bases and the V segment lost 3 bases, leaving 15 bases of the junction unmatched. The CDR3 is 18 amino acids. Germline V gives CDR1 SGHDT, CDR2 YYEEEE. Notes on the study in general: Memory sampled before infection contained some responding clones, suggesting cross-reactive memory joined. Those CD4+ clones that contracted were mainly in CM and EM (CD8+ ones in EMRA).

Concerning this clonotype itself: Antigen unknown.

Using its own MiXCR run on the 5' RACE reads, TCRdb lists one record per CDR3 protein. Of about 200,000 distinct CDR3 sequences in the sample, 9.5% were seen once. The gene calls are TRBV5-6 and TRBJ2-7; 11 nucleotides align to TRBD2. Input material: PBMCs or a T cell subset sorted from them (not recorded which). The clonotype originates from a man aged 18 to 30 who had mild COVID-19 (a few samples of this study predate the infection). Cell type and time point are not known. CDR3 in DNA: TGTGCCAGCAGCTCGCGGGGGACTAGCGGACTTAAGCGGTACGAGCAGTACTTC. Protein sequence: CASSSRGTSGLKRYEQYF.